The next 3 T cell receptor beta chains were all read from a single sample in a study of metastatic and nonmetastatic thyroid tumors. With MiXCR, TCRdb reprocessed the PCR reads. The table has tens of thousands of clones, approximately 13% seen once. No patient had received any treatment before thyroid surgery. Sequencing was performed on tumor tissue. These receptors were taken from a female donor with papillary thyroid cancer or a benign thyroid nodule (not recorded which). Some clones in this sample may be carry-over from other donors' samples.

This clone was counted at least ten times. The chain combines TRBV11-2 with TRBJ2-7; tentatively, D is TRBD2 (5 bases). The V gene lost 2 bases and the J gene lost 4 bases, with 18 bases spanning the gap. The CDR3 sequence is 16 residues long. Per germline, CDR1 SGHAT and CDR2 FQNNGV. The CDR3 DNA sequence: TGTGCCAGCAGCTTAAACGGGTGGGGAGCATTTTACGAGCAGTACTTC. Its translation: CASSLNGWGAFYEQYF.

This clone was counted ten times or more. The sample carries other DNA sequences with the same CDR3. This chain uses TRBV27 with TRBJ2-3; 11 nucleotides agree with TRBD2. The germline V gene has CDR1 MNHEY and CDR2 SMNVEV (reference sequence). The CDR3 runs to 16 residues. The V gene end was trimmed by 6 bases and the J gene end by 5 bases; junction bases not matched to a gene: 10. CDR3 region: CASRGRLAGGLDTQYF. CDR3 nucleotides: TGTGCCAGCAGAGGAAGGCTAGCGGGAGGATTAGATACGCAGTATTTT.

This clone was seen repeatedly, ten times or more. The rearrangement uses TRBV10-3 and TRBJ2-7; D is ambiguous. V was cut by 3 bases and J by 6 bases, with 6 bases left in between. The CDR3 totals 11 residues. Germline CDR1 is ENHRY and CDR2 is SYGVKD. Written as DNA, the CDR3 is TGTGCCATCAGTGATACAGCCGAGCAGTACTTC. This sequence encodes CAISDTAEQYF.